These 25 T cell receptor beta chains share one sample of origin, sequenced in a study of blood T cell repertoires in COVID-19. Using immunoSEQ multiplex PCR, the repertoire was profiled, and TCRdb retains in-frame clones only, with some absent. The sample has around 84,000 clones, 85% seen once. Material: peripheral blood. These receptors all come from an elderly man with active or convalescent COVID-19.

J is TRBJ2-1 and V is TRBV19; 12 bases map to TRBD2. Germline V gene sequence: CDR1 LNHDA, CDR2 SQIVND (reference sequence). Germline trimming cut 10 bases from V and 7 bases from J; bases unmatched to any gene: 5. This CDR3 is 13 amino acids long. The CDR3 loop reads CATRLAGVNEQFF. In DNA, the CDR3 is TGTGCCACTAGACTAGCGGGAGTGAATGAGCAGTTCTTC.

The CDR3 sequence: CASSSTRTNEKLFF. The CDR3 DNA is TGTGCCAGCAGTAGCACGCGGACTAATGAAAAACTGTTTTTT. The chain employs TRBV6-6 and TRBJ1-4; D is unclear. From germline, CDR1 is MNHNY and CDR2 SVGAGI (reference sequence). This CDR3 spans 14 amino acids. V lost 5 bases, J lost 2 bases, and 9 bases lay in between.

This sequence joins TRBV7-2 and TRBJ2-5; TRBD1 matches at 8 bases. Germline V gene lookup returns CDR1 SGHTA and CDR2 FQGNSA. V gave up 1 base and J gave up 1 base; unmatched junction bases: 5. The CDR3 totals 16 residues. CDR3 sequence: CASSLGAGGTQETQYF. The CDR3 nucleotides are TGTGCCAGCAGCTTAGGGGCAGGGGGCACCCAAGAGACCCAGTACTTC.

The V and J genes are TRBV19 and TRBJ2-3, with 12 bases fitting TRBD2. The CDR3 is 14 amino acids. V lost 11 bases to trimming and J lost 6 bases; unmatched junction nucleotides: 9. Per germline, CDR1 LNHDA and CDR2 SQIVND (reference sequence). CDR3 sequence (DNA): TGTGCCTCAAGCGGACTAGCGGGAATGGATACGCAGTATTTT. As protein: CASSGLAGMDTQYF. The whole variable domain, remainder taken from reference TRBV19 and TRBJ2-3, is DGGITQSPKYLFRKEGQNVTLSCEQNLNHDAMYWYRQDPGQGLRLIYYSQIVNDFQKGDIAEGYSVSREKKESFPLTVTSAQKNPTAFYLCASSGLAGMDTQYFGPGTRLTVL.

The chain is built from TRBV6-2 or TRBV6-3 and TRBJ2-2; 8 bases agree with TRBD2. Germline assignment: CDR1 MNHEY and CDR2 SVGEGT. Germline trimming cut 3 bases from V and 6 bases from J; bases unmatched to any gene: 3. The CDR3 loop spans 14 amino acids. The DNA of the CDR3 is TGTGCCAGCAGTTATGCGGGGGGCCCCGGGGAGCTGTTTTTT. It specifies CASSYAGGPGELFF.

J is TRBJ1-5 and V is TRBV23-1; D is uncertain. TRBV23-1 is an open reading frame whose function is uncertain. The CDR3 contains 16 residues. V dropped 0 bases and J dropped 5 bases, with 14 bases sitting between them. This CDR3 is CASSQSSCSEDQPQHF. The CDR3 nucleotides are TGCGCCAGCAGTCAATCGTCCTGCAGTGAGGATCAGCCCCAGCATTTT.

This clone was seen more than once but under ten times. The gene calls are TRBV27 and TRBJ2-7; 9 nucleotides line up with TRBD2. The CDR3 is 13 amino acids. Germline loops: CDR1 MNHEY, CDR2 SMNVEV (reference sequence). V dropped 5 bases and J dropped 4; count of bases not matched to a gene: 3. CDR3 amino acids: CASSQLAGYEQYV. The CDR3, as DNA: TGTGCCAGCAGTCAGCTAGCGGGGTACGAGCAGTACGTC.

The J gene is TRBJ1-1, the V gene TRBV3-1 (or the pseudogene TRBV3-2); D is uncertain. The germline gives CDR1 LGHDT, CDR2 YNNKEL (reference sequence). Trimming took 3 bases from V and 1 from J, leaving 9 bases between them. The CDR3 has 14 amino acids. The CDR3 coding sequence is TGTGCCAGCAGCCAGTCTGGAGGGAACACTGAAGCTTTCTTT. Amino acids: CASSQSGGNTEAFF.

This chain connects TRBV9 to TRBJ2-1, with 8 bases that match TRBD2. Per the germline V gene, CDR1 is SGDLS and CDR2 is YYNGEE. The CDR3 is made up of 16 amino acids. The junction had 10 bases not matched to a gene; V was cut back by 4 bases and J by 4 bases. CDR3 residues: CASSPRRSGNYNEQFF. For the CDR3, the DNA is TGTGCCAGCAGCCCGCGGCGTAGCGGGAATTACAATGAGCAGTTCTTC. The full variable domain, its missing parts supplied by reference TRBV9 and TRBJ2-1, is DSGVTQTPKHLITATGQRVTLRCSPRSGDLSVYWYQQSLDQGLQFLIQYYNGEERAKGNILERFSAQQFPDLHSELNLSSLELGDSALYFCASSPRRSGNYNEQFFGPGTRLTVL.

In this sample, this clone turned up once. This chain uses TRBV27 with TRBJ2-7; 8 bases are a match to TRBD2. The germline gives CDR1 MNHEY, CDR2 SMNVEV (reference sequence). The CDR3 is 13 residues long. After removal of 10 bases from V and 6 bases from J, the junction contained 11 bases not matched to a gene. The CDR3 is CATSPGGGSEQYV. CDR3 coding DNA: TGTGCCACCTCACCGGGGGGGGGAAGCGAGCAGTACGTC.

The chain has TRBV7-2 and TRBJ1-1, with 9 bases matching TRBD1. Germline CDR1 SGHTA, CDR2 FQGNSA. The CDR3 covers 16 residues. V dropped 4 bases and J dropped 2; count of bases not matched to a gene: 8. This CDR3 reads CASSSYPTGGNTEAFF. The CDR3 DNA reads TGTGCCAGCAGCTCGTACCCGACAGGGGGAAACACTGAAGCTTTCTTT.

The CDR3 DNA sequence: TGTGCCAGCAGTTACTCCGGAGGCGGGTTTAGCAATCAGCCCCAGCATTTT. Translated, it gives CASSYSGGGFSNQPQHF. This chain links TRBV6-2 or TRBV6-3 with TRBJ1-5, with no clear D. This CDR3 is 17 amino acids long. The V end was cut by 0 bases, the J end by 0 bases, with 12 bases between. CDR1 and CDR2 (germline): MNHEY, SVGEGT.

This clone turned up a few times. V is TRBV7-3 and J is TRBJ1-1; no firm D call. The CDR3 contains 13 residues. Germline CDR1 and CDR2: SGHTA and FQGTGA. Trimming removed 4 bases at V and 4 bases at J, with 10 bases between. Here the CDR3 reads CASSSNVVTEAFF. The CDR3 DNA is TGTGCCAGCAGCTCAAATGTTGTCACTGAAGCTTTCTTT.

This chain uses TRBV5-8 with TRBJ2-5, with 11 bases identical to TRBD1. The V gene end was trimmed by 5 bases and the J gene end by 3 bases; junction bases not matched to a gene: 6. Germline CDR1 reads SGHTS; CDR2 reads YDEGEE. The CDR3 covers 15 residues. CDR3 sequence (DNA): TGTGCCAGCAGGGCAGGGACAGGGGGGAAAGAGACCCAGTACTTC. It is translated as CASRAGTGGKETQYF.

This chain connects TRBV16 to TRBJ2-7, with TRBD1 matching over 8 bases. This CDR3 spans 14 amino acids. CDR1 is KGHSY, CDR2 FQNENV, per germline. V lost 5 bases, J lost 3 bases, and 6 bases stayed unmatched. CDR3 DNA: TGTGCCAGCAGCTTCGACAGGGGAAACTACGAGCAGTACGTC. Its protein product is CASSFDRGNYEQYV.

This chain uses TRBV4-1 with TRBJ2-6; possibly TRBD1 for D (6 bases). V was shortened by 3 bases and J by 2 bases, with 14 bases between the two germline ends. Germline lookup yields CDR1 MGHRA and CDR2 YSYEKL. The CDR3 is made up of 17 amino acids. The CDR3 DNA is TGCGCCAGCAGCCAGGGAACAGGGAGAGCTGGGGCCAACGTCCTGACTTTC. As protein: CASSQGTGRAGANVLTF.

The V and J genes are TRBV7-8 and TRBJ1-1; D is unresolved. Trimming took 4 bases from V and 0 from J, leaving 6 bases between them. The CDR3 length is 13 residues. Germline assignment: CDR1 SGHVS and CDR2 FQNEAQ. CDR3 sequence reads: CASSSTLNTEAFF. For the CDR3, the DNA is TGTGCCAGCAGCTCCACATTGAACACTGAAGCTTTCTTT.

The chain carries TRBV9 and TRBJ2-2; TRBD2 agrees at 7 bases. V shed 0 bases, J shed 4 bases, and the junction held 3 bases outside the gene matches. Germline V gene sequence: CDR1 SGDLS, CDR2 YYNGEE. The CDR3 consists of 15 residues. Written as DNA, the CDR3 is TGTGCCAGCAGCGTAGTCGGGACTACCACCGGGGAGCTGTTTTTT. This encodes CASSVVGTTTGELFF.

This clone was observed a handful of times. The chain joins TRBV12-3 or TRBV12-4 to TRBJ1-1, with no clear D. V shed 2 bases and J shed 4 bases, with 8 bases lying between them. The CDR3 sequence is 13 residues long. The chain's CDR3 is CASSLSDRTEAFF. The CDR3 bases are TGTGCCAGCAGTTTAAGCGACCGCACTGAAGCTTTCTTT.

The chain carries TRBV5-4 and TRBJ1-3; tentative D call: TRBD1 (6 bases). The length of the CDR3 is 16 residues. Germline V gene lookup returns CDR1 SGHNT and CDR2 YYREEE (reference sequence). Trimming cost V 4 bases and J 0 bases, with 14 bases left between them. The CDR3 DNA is TGTGCCAGCAGCGACCCGAGGGGGAACTCTGGAAACACCATATATTTT. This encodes CASSDPRGNSGNTIYF.

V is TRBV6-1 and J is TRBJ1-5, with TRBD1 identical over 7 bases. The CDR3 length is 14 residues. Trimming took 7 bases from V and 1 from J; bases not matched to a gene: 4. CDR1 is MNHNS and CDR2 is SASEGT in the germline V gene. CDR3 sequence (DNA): TGTGCCAGCACCCGGGACAGAAGCAATCAGCCCCAGCATTTT. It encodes CASTRDRSNQPQHF.

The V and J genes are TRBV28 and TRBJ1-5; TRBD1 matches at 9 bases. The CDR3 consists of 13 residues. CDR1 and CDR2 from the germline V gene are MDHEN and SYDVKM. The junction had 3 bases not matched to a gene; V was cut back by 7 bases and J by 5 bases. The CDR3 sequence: CASMGTGHQPQHF. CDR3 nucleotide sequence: TGTGCCAGCATGGGGACAGGGCATCAGCCCCAGCATTTT.

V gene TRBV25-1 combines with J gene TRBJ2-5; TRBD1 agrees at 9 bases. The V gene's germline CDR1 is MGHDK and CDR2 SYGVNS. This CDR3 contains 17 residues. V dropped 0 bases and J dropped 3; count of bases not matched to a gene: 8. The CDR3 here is CASSEYIGTGSEETQYF. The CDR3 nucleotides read TGTGCCAGCAGTGAATATATTGGGACAGGGAGTGAAGAGACCCAGTACTTC.

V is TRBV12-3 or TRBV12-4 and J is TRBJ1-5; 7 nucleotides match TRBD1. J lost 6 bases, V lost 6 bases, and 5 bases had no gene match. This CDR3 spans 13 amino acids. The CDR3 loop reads CASRTGSTQPQHF. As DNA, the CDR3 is TGTGCCAGCAGGACAGGGTCGACTCAGCCCCAGCATTTT.

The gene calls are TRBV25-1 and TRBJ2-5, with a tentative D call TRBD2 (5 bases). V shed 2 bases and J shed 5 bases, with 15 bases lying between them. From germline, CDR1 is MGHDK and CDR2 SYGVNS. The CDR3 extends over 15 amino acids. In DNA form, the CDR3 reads TGTGCCAGCAGTGAAATTGGTGGGAGACGGGAGACCCAGTACTTC. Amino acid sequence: CASSEIGGRRETQYF.